This is a list of T cell receptor beta chains from one sample in a study of control samples from healthy donors and cancer patients. The protocol was immunoSEQ multiplex PCR, while the TCRdb copy is restricted to in-frame clones and leaves out a portion. This table has 100,000 to 150,000 clones, more than 85% appearing once. Sequenced input: blood. The source is a man younger than 35 in good health. Both conserved end residues are part of each CDR3. The D gene is left open where the match is weak. Where a row states a size, it is once, few, many or the class of an expanded clone; other rows omit it.

d_gene: NA
abundance: NA
j_gene: TRBJ1-1
v_gene: TRBV7-2
CDR3aa: CASSITGLNTEAFF
CDR3nt: TGTGCCAGCAGCATAACAGGATTGAACACTGAAGCTTTCTTT

d_gene: NA
abundance: NA
j_gene: TRBJ1-1
v_gene: TRBV5-1
CDR3aa: CASSKDGMNTEAFF
CDR3nt: TGCGCCAGCAGCAAGGACGGCATGAACACTGAAGCTTTCTTT

d_gene: NA
abundance: NA
j_gene: TRBJ1-4
v_gene: TRBV7-9
CDR3aa: CASSLGQFNEKLFF
CDR3nt: TGTGCCAGCAGCTTAGGTCAATTCAATGAAAAACTGTTTTTT

d_gene: NA
abundance: NA
j_gene: TRBJ2-7
v_gene: TRBV10-1
CDR3aa: CASSEGDGYEQYF
CDR3nt: TGCGCCAGCAGTGAGGGTGACGGCTACGAGCAGTACTTC

d_gene: NA
abundance: NA
j_gene: TRBJ2-5
v_gene: TRBV5-1
CDR3aa: CASSLGRGRETQYF
CDR3nt: TGCGCCAGCAGCTTGGGCAGGGGCCGGGAGACCCAGTACTTC

d_gene: TRBD1
abundance: NA
j_gene: TRBJ2-2
v_gene: TRBV3-1/TRBV3-2
CDR3aa: CASSQGGQGAVGELFF
CDR3nt: TGTGCCAGCAGCCAGGGGGGACAGGGGGCTGTCGGGGAGCTGTTTTTT

d_gene: NA
abundance: NA
j_gene: TRBJ2-7
v_gene: TRBV18
CDR3aa: CASSPWGDSVNEQYF
CDR3nt: TGTGCCAGCTCACCATGGGGGGATAGCGTCAACGAGCAGTACTTC

d_gene: TRBD1
abundance: once
j_gene: TRBJ1-2
v_gene: TRBV27
CDR3aa: CASSPRTGLYGYTF
CDR3nt: TGTGCCAGCAGTCCACGGACAGGCCTCTATGGCTACACCTTC

d_gene: TRBD1
abundance: NA
j_gene: TRBJ1-1
v_gene: TRBV7-6
CDR3aa: CASSLDRGRGTEAFF
CDR3nt: TGTGCCAGCAGCTTGGACAGGGGGCGAGGAACTGAAGCTTTCTTT

d_gene: NA
abundance: NA
j_gene: TRBJ1-2
v_gene: TRBV11-2
CDR3aa: CASSLDLRQSHTF
CDR3nt: TGTGCCAGCAGCTTAGATCTGCGGCAGAGCCACACCTTC

d_gene: TRBD1
abundance: NA
j_gene: TRBJ2-5
v_gene: TRBV5-5
CDR3aa: CASSLWDRAQETQYF
CDR3nt: TGTGCCAGCAGCCTATGGGACAGGGCCCAAGAGACCCAGTACTTC

d_gene: NA
abundance: NA
j_gene: TRBJ1-6
v_gene: TRBV7-9
CDR3aa: CAAGGVGSPLHF
CDR3nt: TGTGCCGCCGGAGGGGTTGGGTCACCCCTCCACTTT

d_gene: NA
abundance: once
j_gene: TRBJ2-4
v_gene: TRBV2
CDR3aa: CASRPSSGGEKNIQYF
CDR3nt: TGTGCCAGCCGACCTTCCTCGGGGGGCGAGAAAAACATTCAGTACTTC

d_gene: NA
abundance: NA
j_gene: TRBJ2-7
v_gene: TRBV15
CDR3aa: CATSRDPGYEQYF
CDR3nt: TGTGCCACCAGCAGAGATCCCGGCTACGAGCAGTACTTC

d_gene: NA
abundance: once
j_gene: TRBJ1-5
v_gene: TRBV15
CDR3aa: CATSRDGAFSNQPQHF
CDR3nt: TGTGCCACCAGCAGAGACGGGGCCTTCAGCAATCAGCCCCAGCATTTT

d_gene: NA
abundance: NA
j_gene: TRBJ1-1
v_gene: TRBV2
CDR3aa: CASSDVADGEAFF
CDR3nt: TGTGCCAGCAGTGACGTAGCAGACGGTGAAGCTTTCTTT

d_gene: NA
abundance: NA
j_gene: TRBJ1-2
v_gene: TRBV3-1/TRBV3-2
CDR3aa: CASSQDLLGREEYGYTF
CDR3nt: TGTGCCAGCAGCCAAGATCTTTTAGGGAGGGAAGAATATGGCTACACCTTC

d_gene: NA
abundance: NA
j_gene: TRBJ2-5
v_gene: TRBV5-4
CDR3aa: CASSSQGTDETQYF
CDR3nt: TGTGCCAGCAGCTCACAGGGTACGGACGAGACCCAGTACTTC

d_gene: TRBD1
abundance: few
j_gene: TRBJ2-5
v_gene: TRBV27
CDR3aa: CASSSGTGGVETQYF
CDR3nt: TGTGCCAGCAGTTCCGGGACAGGGGGCGTGGAGACCCAGTACTTC

d_gene: NA
abundance: NA
j_gene: TRBJ1-2
v_gene: TRBV7-2
CDR3aa: CASSLGGLDGYTF
CDR3nt: TGTGCCAGCAGCTTAGGAGGGCTGGATGGCTACACCTTC

d_gene: NA
abundance: NA
j_gene: TRBJ2-7
v_gene: TRBV7-9
CDR3aa: CASSGEVGKQYF
CDR3nt: TGTGCCAGCAGCGGGGAGGTTGGGAAGCAGTACTTC

d_gene: NA
abundance: NA
j_gene: TRBJ1-1
v_gene: TRBV19
CDR3aa: CASSIVAAHNTEAFF
CDR3nt: TGTGCCAGTAGTATAGTCGCTGCCCACAACACTGAAGCTTTCTTT

d_gene: TRBD2
abundance: NA
j_gene: TRBJ2-1
v_gene: TRBV14
CDR3aa: CASSQVRGMIGEQFF
CDR3nt: TGTGCCAGCAGCCAAGTGCGGGGGATGATTGGTGAGCAGTTCTTC

d_gene: TRBD1
abundance: NA
j_gene: TRBJ2-3
v_gene: TRBV30
CDR3aa: CAWSLSRGPPPDTQYF
CDR3nt: TGTGCCTGGAGTCTTTCGAGGGGGCCCCCTCCAGATACGCAGTATTTT

d_gene: NA
abundance: NA
j_gene: TRBJ2-7
v_gene: TRBV5-1
CDR3aa: CASSLGEGGPPDEQYF
CDR3nt: TGCGCCAGCAGCTTGGGAGAGGGGGGCCCCCCCGACGAGCAGTACTTC

d_gene: TRBD2
abundance: NA
j_gene: TRBJ2-5
v_gene: TRBV24-1
CDR3aa: CATSDGGKETQYF
CDR3nt: TGTGCCACCAGTGACGGGGGGAAGGAGACCCAGTACTTC

d_gene: NA
abundance: NA
j_gene: TRBJ2-1
v_gene: TRBV19
CDR3aa: CASTVGSEQFF
CDR3nt: TGTGCCTCGACCGTCGGGAGTGAGCAGTTCTTC

d_gene: TRBD1
abundance: once
j_gene: TRBJ1-2
v_gene: TRBV19
CDR3aa: CASGGTGETNYGYTF
CDR3nt: TGTGCCAGTGGCGGGACAGGGGAAACTAACTATGGCTACACCTTC

d_gene: NA
abundance: NA
j_gene: TRBJ2-3
v_gene: TRBV11-2
CDR3aa: CASSSLSTDTQYF
CDR3nt: TGTGCCAGCAGCTCCCTCAGCACAGATACGCAGTATTTT

d_gene: NA
abundance: NA
j_gene: TRBJ1-6
v_gene: TRBV7-6
CDR3aa: CASSLGSITSSYNSPLHF
CDR3nt: TGTGCCAGCAGCTTAGGCAGCATAACAAGCTCCTATAATTCACCCCTCCACTTT

d_gene: TRBD1
abundance: NA
j_gene: TRBJ1-2
v_gene: TRBV7-9
CDR3aa: CASTQGQGAIGNYGYTF
CDR3nt: TGTGCCAGCACCCAGGGGCAGGGGGCGATCGGTAACTATGGCTACACCTTC

d_gene: NA
abundance: NA
j_gene: TRBJ1-2
v_gene: TRBV6-5
CDR3aa: CASSYRTRVGYTF
CDR3nt: TGTGCCAGCAGTTACCGGACCAGGGTTGGCTACACCTTC

d_gene: NA
abundance: NA
j_gene: TRBJ1-1
v_gene: TRBV13
CDR3aa: CASSERGVTEAFF
CDR3nt: TGTGCCAGCAGCGAAAGGGGGGTAACTGAAGCTTTCTTT

d_gene: NA
abundance: NA
j_gene: TRBJ2-7
v_gene: TRBV2
CDR3aa: CARRRGRYEQYF
CDR3nt: TGTGCCAGACGACGGGGGCGCTACGAGCAGTACTTC

d_gene: NA
abundance: NA
j_gene: TRBJ1-1
v_gene: TRBV19
CDR3aa: CASSALQLTYSHRRNTEAFF
CDR3nt: TGTGCCAGTAGTGCCCTCCAATTGACCTATTCCCACAGACGGAACACTGAAGCTTTCTTT

d_gene: TRBD1
abundance: NA
j_gene: TRBJ2-7
v_gene: TRBV3-1/TRBV3-2
CDR3aa: CASSQGTGGYEQYF
CDR3nt: TGTGCCAGCAGCCAAGGGACAGGGGGCTACGAGCAGTACTTC

d_gene: TRBD2
abundance: NA
j_gene: TRBJ2-3
v_gene: TRBV9
CDR3aa: CASSAYLPGLPIGTDTQYF
CDR3nt: TGTGCCAGCAGCGCGTACCTTCCGGGACTACCTATTGGCACAGATACGCAGTATTTT

d_gene: TRBD1
abundance: NA
j_gene: TRBJ1-1
v_gene: TRBV19
CDR3aa: CASSRDRASEAFF
CDR3nt: TGTGCCAGTAGTAGGGACAGGGCGTCTGAAGCTTTCTTT

d_gene: NA
abundance: NA
j_gene: TRBJ2-7
v_gene: TRBV6-1
CDR3aa: CASSELGPYEQYF
CDR3nt: TGTGCCAGCAGTGAACTGGGTCCATACGAGCAGTACTTC

d_gene: NA
abundance: NA
j_gene: TRBJ1-1
v_gene: TRBV10-2
CDR3aa: CASSVGVRDTEAFF
CDR3nt: TGCGCCAGCAGTGTCGGGGTCAGGGACACTGAAGCTTTCTTT

d_gene: NA
abundance: NA
j_gene: TRBJ1-5
v_gene: TRBV4-1
CDR3aa: CASSQDYGRARGFNQPQHF
CDR3nt: TGCGCCAGCAGCCAAGATTACGGTCGGGCTAGGGGTTTCAATCAGCCCCAGCATTTT

d_gene: NA
abundance: NA
j_gene: TRBJ1-6
v_gene: TRBV27
CDR3aa: CASSWGDNSPLHF
CDR3nt: TGTGCCAGCAGTTGGGGGGACAATTCACCCCTCCACTTT